Below are 28 T cell receptor beta chains sequenced from a single sample in a study of blood T cell repertoires in COVID-19. TCRdb keeps only in-frame clones here, not all; method: immunoSEQ multiplex PCR. The table lists some 120,000 clones, about 77% of them singletons, with more than 20% in the top ten. Source material: peripheral blood. These receptors all come from a human donor in a cohort sampled during active COVID-19.

The chain combines TRBV4-2 with TRBJ2-3, with 8 bases fitting TRBD2. The CDR3 extends over 17 amino acids. The V and J ends lost 1 base and 2 bases, in that order; junction bases with no gene match: 8. Germline loops: CDR1 LGHNA, CDR2 YNFKEQ. The CDR3 spells CASSQALAGGTTDTQYF. In DNA, the CDR3 is TGTGCCAGCAGCCAAGCATTGGCGGGGGGAACCACAGATACGCAGTATTTT.

The chain employs TRBV3-1 (or the pseudogene TRBV3-2) and TRBJ1-6; tentative D call: TRBD1 (6 bases). The CDR3 has 19 amino acids. Germline CDR1 reads LGHDT; CDR2 reads YNNKEL (reference sequence). The V end was cut by 3 bases, the J end by 6 bases, with 24 bases between. In DNA, the CDR3 is TGTGCCAGCAGCCACGCTGGGACACCCGGAAACGTGGGTAATTCACCCCTCCACTTT. Protein sequence: CASSHAGTPGNVGNSPLHF.

The chain employs TRBV9 and TRBJ2-1; D is possibly TRBD2 (7 bases). V gave up 0 bases and J gave up 0 bases, with 13 bases separating them. The CDR3 is 17 residues long. The germline CDR1 and CDR2 sequences are SGDLS and YYNGEE. CDR3 protein: CASSVGGGGPSYNEQFF. The CDR3 coding sequence is TGTGCCAGCAGCGTAGGAGGGGGGGGTCCCTCCTACAATGAGCAGTTCTTC.

The V gene is TRBV9, the J gene TRBJ2-5, with D possibly TRBD2 on 5 matching bases. The V gene's germline CDR1 is SGDLS and CDR2 YYNGEE. The CDR3 runs 14 residues. Trimming pared 0 bases from V and 4 bases from J, leaving 10 bases between. The CDR3 sequence: CASSVDQGRETQYF. CDR3 DNA: TGTGCCAGCAGCGTAGATCAAGGGAGAGAGACCCAGTACTTC. Filled out from reference TRBV9 and TRBJ2-5, the complete variable domain reads DSGVTQTPKHLITATGQRVTLRCSPRSGDLSVYWYQQSLDQGLQFLIQYYNGEERAKGNILERFSAQQFPDLHSELNLSSLELGDSALYFCASSVDQGRETQYFGPGTRLLVL.

This clone was picked up a small number of times. The chain links TRBV15 to TRBJ2-4; D is perhaps TRBD2 (5 bases). CDR1 and CDR2 from the germline V gene are LNHNV and YYDKDF (reference sequence). CDR3 length: 14 residues. The V end was cut by 5 bases, the J end by 3 bases, with 11 bases between. The CDR3: CATSPYRDKNIQYF. As DNA, the CDR3 is TGTGCCACCAGCCCGTACCGGGACAAAAACATTCAGTACTTC.

This clone was seen a handful of times. The rearrangement joins TRBV15 to TRBJ2-3; D is possibly TRBD2 (6 bases). Germline CDR1 reads LNHNV; CDR2 reads YYDKDF (reference sequence). With 1 base removed from V and 0 bases from J, the gap between germline ends came to 14 bases. The length of the CDR3 is 17 residues. The CDR3 DNA sequence: TGTGCCACCAGCAGAGGCTTGGGCGGGGATAGCACAGATACGCAGTATTTT. This encodes CATSRGLGGDSTDTQYF.

This clone was counted a single time. V is TRBV18 and J is TRBJ1-1, with D hard to call. V shed 0 bases and J shed 5 bases, with 13 bases lying between them. In germline, CDR1 is KGHSH, CDR2 LQKENI. The CDR3 runs 15 residues. CDR3 in amino acids: CASSPPFGSGTEAFF. CDR3 coding DNA: TGTGCCAGCTCACCACCTTTCGGGAGTGGGACTGAAGCTTTCTTT.

The chain uses TRBV3-1 (or the pseudogene TRBV3-2) and TRBJ2-7; 12 bases are shared with TRBD2. J gave up 5 bases and V 4 bases, and 3 bases lay outside the gene matches. The germline V gene has CDR1 LGHDT and CDR2 YNNKEL (reference sequence). The CDR3 sequence is 14 residues long. The CDR3 DNA reads TGTGCCAGCAGCCCTAGCGGGAGGGCCGACGAGCAGTACTTC. As protein: CASSPSGRADEQYF.

The rearrangement joins TRBV21-1 to TRBJ2-7; TRBD1, the table's D call, lacks a check against the DNA. TRBV21-1 is labeled a pseudogene. The CDR3 totals 15 residues. The chain's CDR3 is CASSLLHRGMDEQYF. The CDR3 DNA is TGTGCCAGCAGCCTCCTTCACAGGGGGATGGACGAGCAGTACTTC.

J is TRBJ2-2 and V is TRBV19, with D possibly being TRBD1 (6 bases). The CDR3 spans 14 residues. Germline values: CDR1 LNHDA, CDR2 SQIVND (reference sequence). V was clipped by 2 bases and J by 4 bases, with 8 bases between them. The CDR3 nucleotides are TGTGCCAGTAGTATAAACAGGGCCACCGGGGAGCTGTTTTTT. This gives the protein CASSINRATGELFF. Supplemented by reference TRBV19 and TRBJ2-2, the full variable domain reads DGGITQSPKYLFRKEGQNVTLSCEQNLNHDAMYWYRQDPGQGLRLIYYSQIVNDFQKGDIAEGYSVSREKKESFPLTVTSAQKNPTAFYLCASSINRATGELFFGEGSRLTVL.

The CDR3 protein is CASSFREQYF. CDR3 in DNA: TGCGCCAGCAGCTTCAGAGAGCAGTACTTC. The chain combines TRBV5-1 with TRBJ2-7; no clear D gene. Germline CDR1 SGHRS, CDR2 YFSETQ. The V end lost 2 bases, the J end lost 7 bases, and 4 bases lay between the germline ends. The CDR3 runs 10 residues.

The V and J genes are TRBV4-3 and TRBJ2-7, with D possibly matching TRBD2 (5 bases). The V gene lost 1 base and the J gene lost 6 bases, with 10 bases spanning the gap. Per germline, CDR1 LGHNA and CDR2 YSLEER. The length of the CDR3 is 13 residues. Written as DNA, the CDR3 is TGCGCCAGCAGCCAAGTGGTACGGGGCGAGCAGTACTTC. Its translation is CASSQVVRGEQYF.

The chain couples TRBV19 to TRBJ2-2; D ambiguous. This CDR3 spans 14 amino acids. The V gene lost 3 bases and the J gene lost 1 base, with 6 bases spanning the gap. Germline CDR1 is LNHDA and CDR2 is SQIVND (reference sequence). CDR3 nucleotides: TGTGCCAGTAGTATCTCGGGGAACACCGGGGAGCTGTTTTTT. Translation gives CASSISGNTGELFF.

This chain links TRBV6-5 with TRBJ2-3, with TRBD1 matching 8 bases. With V trimmed by 8 bases and J by 6 bases, 13 bases remained unmatched. The CDR3 spans 15 residues. In germline, CDR1 is MNHEY, CDR2 SVGAGI. CDR3 sequence (DNA): TGTGCCAGCGGTAACAGGGGGGTAGTAGCGGATACGCAGTATTTT. It specifies CASGNRGVVADTQYF.

The J gene is TRBJ1-4, the V gene TRBV13, with 8 bases identical to TRBD1. Germline V gene lookup returns CDR1 PRHDT and CDR2 FYEKMQ (reference sequence). V lost 5 bases to trimming and J lost 4 bases; unmatched junction nucleotides: 6. The CDR3 has 15 amino acids. This CDR3 reads CASSPGQGDNEKLFF. The CDR3 nucleotides are TGTGCCAGCAGCCCCGGACAGGGAGATAATGAAAAACTGTTTTTT.

This rearrangement joins TRBV7-6 to TRBJ2-1; the match to TRBD2 covers 12 bases. This CDR3 has 17 residues. In germline, CDR1 is SGHVS, CDR2 FNYEAQ. J gave up 5 bases and V 1 base, and 6 bases lay outside the gene matches. CDR3 nucleotides: TGTGCCAGCAGCTTAGAATTGCTAGCGGGAGGGAACAATGAGCAGTTCTTC. This translates into CASSLELLAGGNNEQFF.

The genes are TRBV30 and TRBJ1-6, with TRBD1 as a possible D gene (6 bases). CDR3 length: 13 residues. Between the trimmed V and J ends, which lost 4 bases and 4 bases, there was a span of 8 bases. The germline V gene has CDR1 GTSNPN and CDR2 SVGIG (reference sequence). The CDR3 DNA reads as TGTGCCTGGATGGGACAATATAATTCACCCCTCCACTTT. Translating gives CAWMGQYNSPLHF.

The chain uses TRBV19 and TRBJ1-3, with 9 bases identical to TRBD1. This CDR3 region has 15 residues. Trimming removed 7 bases from V and 4 bases from J; junction bases left unmatched: 8. Germline loops: CDR1 LNHDA, CDR2 SQIVND (reference sequence). CDR3 sequence (DNA): TGTGCCAGTACCGATGGGACAGGGTCCGGAAACACCATATATTTT. Amino acid sequence: CASTDGTGSGNTIYF.

The V and J genes are TRBV11-3 and TRBJ1-4; D is undetermined. The CDR3 covers 13 residues. CDR1 is SGHNT, CDR2 YENEEA, per germline. Trimming took 7 bases from V and 12 from J, leaving 18 bases between them. The CDR3 DNA reads as TGTGCCAGCACCACGGGGAGTACGGGAGAACTGTTTTTT. Protein product: CASTTGSTGELFF.

The chain uses TRBV30 and TRBJ1-5; 7 bases are shared with TRBD1. CDR3 length: 24 amino acids. CDR1 and CDR2 from the germline V gene are GTSNPN and SVGIG (reference sequence). Trimming took 2 bases from V and 1 from J; bases not matched to a gene: 32. CDR3 sequence reads: CAWSHVLGTVSWGAGGLSNQPQHF. CDR3 in DNA: TGTGCCTGGAGTCATGTCCTCGGGACAGTCTCGTGGGGCGCGGGAGGTTTAAGCAATCAGCCCCAGCATTTT.

CDR3 residues: CASSIDLGAGAEAFF. As DNA, the CDR3 is TGTGCCAGTAGTATAGATCTAGGAGCCGGCGCTGAAGCTTTCTTT. The chain employs TRBV19 and TRBJ1-1; D gene ambiguous. The CDR3 runs 15 residues. V lost 0 bases and J lost 6, with 14 bases in between. Germline V lookup: CDR1 LNHDA, CDR2 SQIVND (reference sequence).

V gene TRBV13 combines with J gene TRBJ2-7; D unclear. Germline assignment: CDR1 PRHDT and CDR2 FYEKMQ (reference sequence). V was pared by 1 base and J by 4 bases, with 11 bases between. This CDR3 region has 14 residues. CDR3 sequence reads: CASSLDYRTYEQYF. The CDR3 region has the DNA TGTGCCAGCAGCTTAGACTACCGCACTTACGAGCAGTACTTC. Full variable domain (remainder filled in from reference TRBV13 and TRBJ2-7): AAGVIQSPRHLIKEKRETATLKCYPIPRHDTVYWYQQGPGQDPQFLISFYEKMQSDKGSIPDRFSAQQFSDYHSELNMSSLELGDSALYFCASSLDYRTYEQYFGPGTRLTVT.

The chain combines TRBV19 with TRBJ2-7, with D perhaps TRBD1 (6 bases). The CDR3 loop spans 14 amino acids. Trimming pared 6 bases from V and 4 bases from J, leaving 16 bases between. The V gene's germline CDR1 is LNHDA and CDR2 SQIVND (reference sequence). This chain's CDR3 is CASSKSGVVYEQYF. The CDR3 nucleotides are TGTGCCAGTAGCAAGTCAGGGGTGGTATACGAGCAGTACTTC.

The V gene is TRBV5-1, the J gene TRBJ1-2; D is possibly TRBD1 (6 bases). Germline CDR1 SGHRS, CDR2 YFSETQ. Trimming stripped 4 bases from V and 4 bases from J, with 17 bases between. The CDR3 loop spans 15 amino acids. CDR3 in amino acids: CASSAQYQGPYGYTF. The CDR3 DNA reads as TGCGCCAGCAGCGCCCAATATCAGGGGCCCTATGGCTACACCTTC. Full variable domain (missing parts from reference TRBV5-1 and TRBJ1-2): KAGVTQTPRYLIKTRGQQVTLSCSPISGHRSVSWYQQTPGQGLQFLFEYFSETQRNKGNFPGRFSGRQFSNSRSEMNVSTLELGDSALYLCASSAQYQGPYGYTFGSGTRLTVV.

The chain has TRBV6-6 and TRBJ2-2, with a tentative D call TRBD2 (6 bases). CDR3 size: 15 residues. V shed 0 bases and J shed 7 bases, with 12 bases lying between them. The germline V gene encodes CDR1 MNHNY and CDR2 SVGAGI (reference sequence). The CDR3 DNA is TGTGCCAGCAGTTACTCCCCGGGGGATGGCGGGGAGCTGTTTTTT. Protein: CASSYSPGDGGELFF.

This clone appeared a few times. This chain uses TRBV28 with TRBJ1-1; the D is unclear. The CDR3 sequence is 14 residues long. Germline CDR1 MDHEN, CDR2 SYDVKM. V lost 5 bases and J 0 bases, leaving 10 bases between the germline ends. The chain's CDR3 is CASSPGGLNTEAFF. The DNA of the CDR3 is TGTGCCAGCAGTCCCGGCGGGCTGAACACTGAAGCTTTCTTT. Complete variable domain (other parts from reference TRBV28 and TRBJ1-1): DVKVTQSSRYLVKRTGEKVFLECVQDMDHENMFWYRQDPGLGLRLIYFSYDVKMKEKGDIPEGYSVSREKKERFSLILESASTNQTSMYLCASSPGGLNTEAFFGQGTRLTVV.

This chain connects TRBV7-7 to TRBJ2-1; TRBD1 is a possible D gene (5 bases). This CDR3 is 13 amino acids long. V dropped 0 bases and J dropped 6 bases, with 6 bases sitting between them. Germline CDR1 and CDR2: SSHAT and FNYEAQ (reference sequence). The CDR3 here is CASSLARGNEQFF. The CDR3 DNA sequence: TGTGCCAGCAGCTTAGCAAGGGGCAATGAGCAGTTCTTC.

V gene TRBV7-9 combines with J gene TRBJ2-7; 11 bases agree with TRBD2. CDR1 is SEHNR, CDR2 FQNEAQ, per germline (reference sequence). CDR3 length equals 18 residues. The junction had 14 bases not matched to a gene; V was cut back by 4 bases and J by 3 bases. The CDR3 DNA is TGTGCCAGCAGCTCCGGAGCTAGCGGGAGGTTTTTTGGCTACGAGCAGTACTTC. Its protein product is CASSSGASGRFFGYEQYF.